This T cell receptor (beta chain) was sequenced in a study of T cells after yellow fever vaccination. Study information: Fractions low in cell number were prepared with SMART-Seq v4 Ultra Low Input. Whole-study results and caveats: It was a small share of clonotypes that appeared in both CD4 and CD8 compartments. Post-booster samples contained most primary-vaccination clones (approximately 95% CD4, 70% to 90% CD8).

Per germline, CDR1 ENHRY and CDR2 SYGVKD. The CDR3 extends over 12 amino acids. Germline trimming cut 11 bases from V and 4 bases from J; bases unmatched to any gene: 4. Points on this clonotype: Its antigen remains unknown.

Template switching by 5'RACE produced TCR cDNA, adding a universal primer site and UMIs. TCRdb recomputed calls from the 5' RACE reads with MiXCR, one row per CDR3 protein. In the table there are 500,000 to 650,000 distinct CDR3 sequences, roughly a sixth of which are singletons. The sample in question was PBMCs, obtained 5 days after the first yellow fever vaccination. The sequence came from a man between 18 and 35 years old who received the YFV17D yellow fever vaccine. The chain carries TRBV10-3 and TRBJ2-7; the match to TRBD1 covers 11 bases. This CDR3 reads CASWDRGYEQYF. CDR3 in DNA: TGTGCCTCCTGGGACAGGGGGTACGAGCAGTACTTC.